Listed below are T cell receptor beta chains from one sample, sequenced in a study of blood T cell repertoires in COVID-19. TCRdb keeps only in-frame clones here, not all; method: immunoSEQ multiplex PCR. The repertoire holds roughly 200,000 clones, with 85% as singletons. The specimen was PBMCs or T cells enriched from blood (not recorded which). The receptor source for this set is a man aged 40-49 years who had recovered from COVID-19. CDR3s include the opening cysteine and the closing phenylalanine or tryptophan. A D gene is named only where the DNA matches it firmly. A row's size may be missing; if present it is once, few, many or a size class.

j_call: TRBJ1-2; d_call: .; v_call: TRBV14; clone_size: .; cdr3_nt: TGTGCCAGCAGCCCCCGGGACACCTATGGCTACACCTTC; cdr3_aa: CASSPRDTYGYTF
j_call: TRBJ1-2; d_call: .; v_call: TRBV24-1; clone_size: .; cdr3_nt: TGTGCCACCAGTGATTTTGAGGGAGGCTACACCTTC; cdr3_aa: CATSDFEGGYTF
j_call: TRBJ2-1; d_call: .; v_call: TRBV28; clone_size: .; cdr3_nt: TGTGCCAGCAGCGGAGGTGATAGGGCGGTATGGCTTGAGCAGTTCTTC; cdr3_aa: CASSGGDRAVWLEQFF
j_call: TRBJ2-2; d_call: TRBD2; v_call: TRBV7-3; clone_size: .; cdr3_nt: TGTGCCAGCAGCTCGTTAGCGGGAGTGAGCACCGGGGAGCTGTTTTTT; cdr3_aa: CASSSLAGVSTGELFF
j_call: TRBJ2-1; d_call: TRBD1; v_call: TRBV5-1; clone_size: .; cdr3_nt: TGCGCCAGCAGCCCGGACAGGGATAATGAGCAGTTCTTC; cdr3_aa: CASSPDRDNEQFF
j_call: TRBJ2-3; d_call: .; v_call: TRBV27; clone_size: .; cdr3_nt: TGTGCCAGCAGTGGAACAGGGTTCCCTCACACGGATACGCAGTATTTT; cdr3_aa: CASSGTGFPHTDTQYF
j_call: TRBJ2-1; d_call: .; v_call: TRBV4-2; clone_size: .; cdr3_nt: TGTGCCAGCAGCCAAGATCCGGGGAGGAGTATGGTGAATGAGCAGTTCTTC; cdr3_aa: CASSQDPGRSMVNEQFF
j_call: TRBJ2-2; d_call: .; v_call: TRBV7-9; clone_size: .; cdr3_nt: TGTGCCAGCAGCTTAGTCGGTCGCACCGGGGAGCTGTTTTTT; cdr3_aa: CASSLVGRTGELFF
j_call: TRBJ2-1; d_call: .; v_call: TRBV7-2; clone_size: .; cdr3_nt: TGTGCCAGCAGCTTACCCCGACTCCTAGAGCAGTTCTTC; cdr3_aa: CASSLPRLLEQFF
j_call: TRBJ2-7; d_call: .; v_call: TRBV27; clone_size: .; cdr3_nt: TGTGCCAGCAGTTTGGGTAGCGCCAAATACGAGCAGTACTTC; cdr3_aa: CASSLGSAKYEQYF
j_call: TRBJ2-7; d_call: .; v_call: TRBV7-2; clone_size: .; cdr3_nt: TGTGCCAGCAGCCTAGGGTTTTCGGGACAAACCTACGAGCAGTACTTC; cdr3_aa: CASSLGFSGQTYEQYF
j_call: TRBJ1-6; d_call: .; v_call: TRBV19; clone_size: few; cdr3_nt: TGTGCCAGTAGTATACCAGGGCGATGGAGCAATTATTCACCCCTCCACTTT; cdr3_aa: CASSIPGRWSNYSPLHF
j_call: TRBJ2-7; d_call: .; v_call: TRBV10-2; clone_size: .; cdr3_nt: TGCGCCAGCAGTAGCGGCCAAAGGTACGAGCAGTACTTC; cdr3_aa: CASSSGQRYEQYF
j_call: TRBJ1-5; d_call: TRBD1; v_call: TRBV2; clone_size: .; cdr3_nt: TGTGCCAGCAGTCCTGGACAGGGTAACCAGCCCCAGCATTTT; cdr3_aa: CASSPGQGNQPQHF
j_call: TRBJ2-1; d_call: .; v_call: TRBV4-2; clone_size: .; cdr3_nt: TGTGCCAGCAGCCAAGATCAGATCGATGAGCAGTTCTTC; cdr3_aa: CASSQDQIDEQFF
j_call: TRBJ2-7; d_call: .; v_call: TRBV10-3; clone_size: .; cdr3_nt: TGTGCCATCAGTGATAGGGGGGGAGAGATGAACGAGCAGTACTTC; cdr3_aa: CAISDRGGEMNEQYF
j_call: TRBJ1-5; d_call: .; v_call: TRBV27; clone_size: .; cdr3_nt: TGTGCCAGCAGCGTGGGCAGGGCTGGTAATCAGCCCCAGCATTTT; cdr3_aa: CASSVGRAGNQPQHF
j_call: TRBJ1-1; d_call: .; v_call: TRBV5-8; clone_size: once; cdr3_nt: TGTGCCAGCAGCTTGGCCTACAGAAAGCCGACTGAAGCTTTCTTT; cdr3_aa: CASSLAYRKPTEAFF
j_call: TRBJ2-7; d_call: .; v_call: TRBV20-1; clone_size: .; cdr3_nt: TGCAGTGCCGTCTATTACGAGCAGTACTTC; cdr3_aa: CSAVYYEQYF
j_call: TRBJ2-7; d_call: TRBD1; v_call: TRBV5-1; clone_size: .; cdr3_nt: TGCGCCAGCAGCTTGAGGCAGGGACAGAACTACGAGCAGTACTTC; cdr3_aa: CASSLRQGQNYEQYF
j_call: TRBJ1-5; d_call: .; v_call: TRBV6-2/TRBV6-3; clone_size: few; cdr3_nt: TGTGCCAGCAGTTACCCCACAGGGTCGGGCAATCAGCCCCAGCATTTT; cdr3_aa: CASSYPTGSGNQPQHF
j_call: TRBJ1-2; d_call: .; v_call: TRBV7-2; clone_size: .; cdr3_nt: TGTGCCAGCAGCTTGGGACTGGCAGAAGGCTACACCTTC; cdr3_aa: CASSLGLAEGYTF
j_call: TRBJ2-1; d_call: TRBD2; v_call: TRBV30; clone_size: .; cdr3_nt: TGTGCCTGGAGTGTACTAGCGGGAGGTCTGGTTGAGCAGTTCTTC; cdr3_aa: CAWSVLAGGLVEQFF
j_call: TRBJ1-3; d_call: .; v_call: TRBV19; clone_size: .; cdr3_nt: TGTGCCAGTAGTGCCGGGTTTCTGAGCTCTGGAAACACCATATATTTT; cdr3_aa: CASSAGFLSSGNTIYF
j_call: TRBJ2-2; d_call: TRBD2; v_call: TRBV4-1; clone_size: many; cdr3_nt: TGCGCCAGCACCTCGACCCCGGGGGGATTCGCCGGGGAGCTGTTTTTT; cdr3_aa: CASTSTPGGFAGELFF
j_call: TRBJ2-1; d_call: .; v_call: TRBV29-1; clone_size: few; cdr3_nt: TGCAGCGTTGAAGTTCTAGCAAATGAGCAGTTCTTC; cdr3_aa: CSVEVLANEQFF
j_call: TRBJ2-7; d_call: TRBD2; v_call: TRBV7-2; clone_size: .; cdr3_nt: TGTGCCAGCAGCCCCCCGGGCTACCTAGCGGGAGTGGGTGAGCAGTACTTC; cdr3_aa: CASSPPGYLAGVGEQYF